The next 11 T cell receptor beta chains were all read from a single sample in a study of Graves' ophthalmopathy and Graves' hyperthyroidism. For repertoire sequencing, the TCR beta CDR3 regions were amplified from RNA transcripts. Scientists carried out first-round RT-PCR using HTBI primers and then a second-round multiplex PCR. MiXCR, run by TCRdb on the multiplex PCR reads, gives a single entry per CDR3 protein. The sample has a few hundred thousand distinct CDR3 sequences, around 19% seen once; the top ten hold around 1.6%. The sequencing input was peripheral blood. The receptors stem from a young woman with Graves' ophthalmopathy.

This clonotype was seen ten or more times. The chain uses TRBV27 and TRBJ2-3; no reliable D call. Trimming shortened V by 6 bases and J by 4 bases, and 8 bases separated the two germline ends. Per the germline V gene, CDR1 is MNHEY and CDR2 is SMNVEV (reference sequence). CDR3 length: 12 residues. CDR3 DNA: TGTGCCAGCAGCAACCCCCCAGATACGCAGTATTTT. Its translation: CASSNPPDTQYF.

This sequence joins TRBV7-3 and TRBJ2-7, with D possibly matching TRBD1 (6 bases). The CDR3 sequence is 13 residues long. Germline V gene data show CDR1 as SGHTA and CDR2 as FQGTGA. Trimming removed 4 bases from V and 7 bases from J, with 14 bases in between. The CDR3 reads CASSSGHGSEQYF. The CDR3 coding sequence is TGTGCCAGCAGCTCGGGACATGGTTCAGAGCAGTACTTC.

This clonotype has ten or more counts. The gene calls are TRBV7-2 and TRBJ2-7; 7 nucleotides align to TRBD2. Germline CDR1 SGHTA, CDR2 FQGNSA. V lost 3 bases and J lost 3; bases outside the gene matches: 5. The length of the CDR3 is 14 residues. The CDR3 DNA follows: TGTGCCAGCAGCTTTGACGGGGGGAACTACGAGCAGTACTTC. Amino acid sequence: CASSFDGGNYEQYF.

This clonotype was picked up one time. The chain couples TRBV6-2 or TRBV6-3 to TRBJ2-5; 7 bases align to TRBD1. Per the germline V gene, CDR1 is MNHEY and CDR2 is SVGEGT. This CDR3 has 14 residues. With V trimmed by 5 bases and J by 3 bases, 6 bases remained unmatched. For the CDR3, the DNA is TGTGCCAGCAGTCACGGACAGGTGAAAGAGACCCAGTACTTC. Residues: CASSHGQVKETQYF.

This clonotype was found many times. V gene TRBV15 combines with J gene TRBJ2-5; D unclear. Trimming left V 8 bases short and J 2 bases short, with 15 bases between. Germline CDR1 and CDR2: LNHNV and YYDKDF (reference sequence). The CDR3 extends over 14 amino acids. The CDR3 DNA reads TGTGCCACCCATTCCCCCTATCAACAAGAGACCCAGTACTTC. Its translation is CATHSPYQQETQYF.

Ten or more counts support this clonotype. The genes are TRBV12-3 or TRBV12-4 and TRBJ2-5, with 11 bases lining up with TRBD2. V was clipped by 2 bases and J by 6 bases; unmatched bases: 11. The CDR3 contains 17 residues. The CDR3 DNA reads as TGTGCCAGCAGTTTAACCAATCTAGCGGGGGGCCCCAAGACCCAGTACTTC. Its translation: CASSLTNLAGGPKTQYF.

This clonotype was seen ten or more times. CDR3 nucleotides: TGTGCCAGCAGCCCCGGTTTCCACGAGCAGTACTTC. This gives the protein CASSPGFHEQYF. This sequence joins TRBV6-2 or TRBV6-3 and TRBJ2-7; D call uncertain. Germline V CDR1 and CDR2: MNHEY, SVGEGT. V was trimmed by 6 bases and J by 5 bases, leaving 11 bases between them. CDR3 length: 12 amino acids.

This clonotype was observed many times. CDR3 residues: CATSSNQGTRAGANVLTF. The CDR3, as DNA: TGTGCCACCAGCAGCAATCAGGGAACCAGAGCTGGGGCCAACGTCCTGACTTTC. V usage is TRBV15 and J usage is TRBJ2-6, with D possibly TRBD1 on 5 matching bases. The CDR3 has 18 amino acids. From germline, CDR1 is LNHNV and CDR2 YYDKDF (reference sequence). The V and J ends lost 3 bases and 2 bases respectively, with 17 bases between them.

At least ten counts were recorded for this clonotype. The V call is TRBV5-1, the J call TRBJ2-7; D is uncertain. CDR1 and CDR2 (germline): SGHRS, YFSETQ. CDR3 size: 13 residues. V shed 5 bases and J shed 0 bases, with 9 bases lying between them. Here the CDR3 DNA reads TGCGCCAGCAGGGATCCCGTCTCCTACGAGCAGTACTTC. Translated: CASRDPVSYEQYF.

This clonotype was recorded many times. The chain recombines TRBV6-5 with TRBJ2-7; the D gene could be TRBD1 or TRBD2 (6 bases each). The CDR3 has 15 amino acids. V was trimmed by 7 bases and J by 6 bases, leaving 22 bases between them. CDR1 and CDR2 (germline): MNHEY, SVGAGI. The DNA for the CDR3 is TGTGCCAGCAACGACCCAGGGGAGGCCCTCGCCGAGCAGTACTTC. Encoded protein: CASNDPGEALAEQYF.

This clonotype was seen at least ten times. The chain combines TRBV28 with TRBJ2-7, with D perhaps TRBD2 (7 bases). With 4 bases removed from V and 6 bases from J, the gap between germline ends came to 28 bases. In germline, CDR1 is MDHEN, CDR2 SYDVKM. The CDR3 loop spans 18 amino acids. The CDR3 loop is CASSSEGGQQMAMGEQYF. The CDR3 nucleotides are TGTGCCAGCAGTTCTGAGGGGGGGCAACAAATGGCAATGGGCGAGCAGTACTTC.